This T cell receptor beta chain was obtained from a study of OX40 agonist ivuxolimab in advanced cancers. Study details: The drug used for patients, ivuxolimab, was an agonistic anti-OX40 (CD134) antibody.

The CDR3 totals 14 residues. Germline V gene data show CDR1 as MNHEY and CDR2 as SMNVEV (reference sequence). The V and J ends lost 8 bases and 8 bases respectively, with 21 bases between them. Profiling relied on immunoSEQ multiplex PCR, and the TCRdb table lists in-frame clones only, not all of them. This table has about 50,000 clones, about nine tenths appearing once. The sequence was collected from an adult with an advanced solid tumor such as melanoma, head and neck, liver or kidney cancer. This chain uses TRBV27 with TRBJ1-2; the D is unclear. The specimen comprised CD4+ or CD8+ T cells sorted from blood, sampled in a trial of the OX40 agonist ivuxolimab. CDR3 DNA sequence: TGTGCCAGCGGGCACAAACCAGGATCAGGCGGCTACACCTTC. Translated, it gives CASGHKPGSGGYTF.